The rows below give T cell receptor beta chains drawn from one sample of a study of lymphopenia after photon versus proton radiotherapy. The protocol was immunoSEQ multiplex PCR, while the TCRdb copy is restricted to in-frame clones and leaves out a portion. Of around 42,000 clones in the sample, over 75% are singletons; the top ten hold around 2.2%. The sequencing here drew on peripheral blood, taken from a patient treated with photon-based radiotherapy. These receptors all come from a man between 40 and 49 years old with gastric cancer. CDR3s include the opening cysteine and the closing phenylalanine or tryptophan. The D gene is left open where the match is weak.

j_gene | d_gene | v_gene | CDR3nt | CDR3aa
TRBJ1-4 | TRBD1 | TRBV6-5 | TGTGCCAGCAGTAACAGGGGGCGACTGTTTTTT | CASSNRGRLFF
TRBJ1-1 | TRBD1 | TRBV7-2 | TGTGCCAGCAGTCCAACAGGGGACCGCTCGGGCGGGGCTTTCTTT | CASSPTGDRSGGAFF
TRBJ2-2 | TRBD1 | TRBV19 | TGTGCCAGTGGGGACAGGAGCCGCGCGAACACCGGGGAGCTGTTTTTT | CASGDRSRANTGELFF
TRBJ1-4 | . | TRBV9 | TGTGCCAGCAGCGTAGGAACAGATGAAAAACTGTTTTTT | CASSVGTDEKLFF
TRBJ2-1 | TRBD2 | TRBV9 | TGTGCCAGCAACAAACTAGCGGGGGGGTACAATGAGCAGTTCTTC | CASNKLAGGYNEQFF
TRBJ2-5 | . | TRBV20-1 | TGCAGTGCCCAGCATCAAGAGACCCAGTACTTC | CSAQHQETQYF
TRBJ2-2 | . | TRBV5-4 | TGTGCCAGCAGTCCAGGAACCACCGGGGAGCTGTTTTTT | CASSPGTTGELFF
TRBJ1-2 | . | TRBV18 | TGTGCCAGCTCACCGGGAGAGGAATATGGCTACACCTTC | CASSPGEEYGYTF
TRBJ1-4 | . | TRBV30 | TGTGCCTGGGGGGGCCGCGCAACTAATGAAAAACTGTTTTTT | CAWGGRATNEKLFF
TRBJ1-2 | TRBD1 | TRBV6-6 | TGTGCCAGCAGTTACCGGGACAGGGATTATGGCTACACCTTC | CASSYRDRDYGYTF
TRBJ2-1 | . | TRBV4-2 | TGTGCCAGCAGCCATGGGGGGGCTCTCTACAATGAGCAGTTCTTC | CASSHGGALYNEQFF
TRBJ1-6 | . | TRBV4-1 | TGCGCCAGCAGCCAAGATAGTCGCTCCCATAATTCACCCCTCCACTTT | CASSQDSRSHNSPLHF
TRBJ1-1 | . | TRBV9 | TGTGCCAGCAGCGTAGGGAACAGGGTGGGGAACACTGAAGCTTTCTTT | CASSVGNRVGNTEAFF
TRBJ2-5 | . | TRBV9 | TGTGCCAGCGGCTCGCTGGAGACCCAGTACTTC | CASGSLETQYF